This TCR beta chain was captured in a study of post-analysis software for immune sequencing data. On the study more broadly: Disease trajectories encompassed relapsing-remitting, secondary progressive and progressive-relapsing multiple sclerosis. General study results and limits: Roughly 5 TRBV segments, TRBV5-6, TRBV5-1 and TRBV20-1 among them, were found more frequent in patients than controls. Controls significantly exceeded multiple sclerosis patients in normalized Chao1 diversity.

As concerns this clonotype: Its matching antigen is unknown.

Germline CDR1 is SGDLS and CDR2 is YYNGEE. This CDR3 spans 16 amino acids. V lost 0 bases to trimming and J lost 3 bases, with 13 bases between them. Unique-molecular-identifier-tagged TCR beta cDNA libraries were used. TCRdb independently ran MiXCR on the PCR reads; one entry per CDR3 protein. Here the sample spans 800,000 to 950,000 distinct CDR3 sequences, under 70% being singletons. Sequences were obtained from blood. The chain carries TRBV9 and TRBJ2-1, with D perhaps matching TRBD2 (7 bases). The sequence was collected from a girl between 10 and 17 years old with multiple sclerosis. The CDR3 nucleotides are TGTGCCAGCAGCGTAGATGGGGGGGGCCACTACAATGAGCAGTTCTTC. This translates into CASSVDGGGHYNEQFF. Together with reference TRBV9 and TRBJ2-1, the CDR3 gives the full variable domain: DSGVTQTPKHLITATGQRVTLRCSPRSGDLSVYWYQQSLDQGLQFLIQYYNGEERAKGNILERFSAQQFPDLHSELNLSSLELGDSALYFCASSVDGGGHYNEQFFGPGTRLTVL.